This TCR beta chain was recovered during a study of molecular identifiers for immune sequencing clone quantification. Germline lookup yields CDR1 MNHEY and CDR2 SMNVEV (reference sequence). There are 17 residues in the CDR3. Germline trimming cut 5 bases from V and 8 bases from J; bases unmatched to any gene: 17. Notes on the study in general: Clonotypes surpassing 20 RNA copies contained over 99% of effector molecules, versus under 1% in naive cells.

TCRdb re-called the PCR reads through MiXCR, storing one row per CDR3 protein. The repertoire consists of around 86,000 distinct CDR3 sequences, with around 20% occurring once and the leading ten covering 0.7% to 0.95%. Notes on this clonotype: Its antigen remains unknown. This may be a read error, as it is one base from a much larger clone.

The TCR originated in a human donor in good health. Some libraries in this study had Jurkat cell RNA spiked in. The sequencing sample was made of naive CD8+ T cells from blood, with Jurkat cell RNA spiked in. Subset specified: FACS-sorted CD8+CD4-CCR7+CD45RA+ naive T cells. This chain uses TRBV27 with TRBJ2-1; 8 bases match TRBD1. CDR3 in DNA: TGTGCCAGCAGTATATGGGCGGGGCAGGGGGCTGCCTATGAGCAGTTCTTC. It translates to CASSIWAGQGAAYEQFF.